The 24 T cell receptor beta chains presented below share a single source sample, sequenced in a study of tumor-infiltrating lymphocytes in primary liver carcinoma. A constant-region primer primed TCR beta cDNA synthesis from around 500 ng of total RNA. The TCR beta library was amplified through three nested multiplex PCR rounds in a modified ARM-PCR procedure. The opening two PCR rounds, ten to eleven cycles each, paired TRBV1-TRBV30 forward primers with a C-beta reverse primer. TCRdb called the multiplex PCR reads again in MiXCR, with one record for every CDR3 protein. The sample has about 30,000 distinct CDR3 sequences, approximately 71% seen once. Between roughly 17 and 30 mg of unsorted bulk tissue served as the source from which RNA and DNA were co-extracted. What was sequenced was liver tumor tissue from sampling region 3. The subset here: tumor region T3, left-lateral pole. All receptors derive from a woman between 25 and 40 years old with primary liver carcinoma and hepatitis B virus infection.

With regard to this clonotype: This may stem from a read error, because a much larger clone lies one nucleotide away. The V call is TRBV11-2, the J call TRBJ2-1; tentatively, D is TRBD1 (6 bases). Germline CDR1 reads SGHAT; CDR2 reads FQNNGV. This CDR3 comprises 16 residues. Written as DNA, the CDR3 is TGTGCCAACAGCTTATATCTGACGGGTGGGGGCGATGAGCAGTTCTTC. This gives the protein CANSLYLTGGGDEQFF.

The CDR3 loop reads CASCWTSGAEQFF. In nucleotides, the CDR3 is TGTGCCAGCTGCTGGACTAGTGGGGCAGAGCAGTTCTTC. This chain uses TRBV11-2 with TRBJ2-1; 7 bases map to TRBD2. Germline CDR1 reads SGHAT; CDR2 reads FQNNGV. The CDR3 has 13 amino acids. The J segment lost 10 bases and the V segment lost 8 bases, leaving 11 bases of the junction unmatched.

To note about this clonotype: The conserved phenylalanine or tryptophan normally closing the CDR3 is absent here, so this likely arose from a read error. The chain combines TRBV4-3 with TRBJ2-1; unclear D gene. The CDR3 length is 14 residues. CDR1 and CDR2 (germline): LGHNA, YSLEER. CDR3 sequence (DNA): TGCGCCAGCAGCCACACAGAGCTGGTCAATGGGCAGTTCTTA. This gives the protein CASSHTELVNGQFL.

With respect to this clonotype: The CDR3 does not close with the conserved phenylalanine or tryptophan, likely indicating a read error. The genes are TRBV4-1 and TRBJ1-6; TRBD1 matches at 7 bases. CDR3 length: 16 residues. Germline CDR1 MGHRA, CDR2 YSYEKL. For the CDR3, the DNA is TGCGTCAGCAGCCAAGACCCGACAGGGAATAATTCAGCCCTCCACTCT. Translated, it gives CVSSQDPTGNNSALHS.

On this clonotype: One end of the junction is discordant with germline, which a read error may explain. The rearrangement links TRBV11-2 to TRBJ1-1; 12 bases are a match to TRBD1. There are 20 residues in the CDR3. Germline CDR1 and CDR2: SGHAT and FQNNGV. The CDR3 DNA reads as TGCGCCAGCAGCACTCGGGACAGGGGGCGCAAGAAGTGGAGTAACACTGAAGCTTTCTTT. Its translation: CASSTRDRGRKKWSNTEAFF.

In the case of this clonotype: One end of the junction fails to match germline, which may point to a read error. The chain links TRBV11-2 to TRBJ2-3; 8 nucleotides line up with TRBD2. The CDR3 covers 17 residues. Germline values: CDR1 SGHAT, CDR2 FQNNGV. CDR3 region: CAISHRGSGSLTDTHYF. In DNA form, the CDR3 reads TGTGCCATCAGCCATCGAGGGAGCGGGAGCCTCACAGATACGCACTATTTC.

A note on this clonotype: A read error may be the cause here, since a much bigger clone is one base away. This chain joins TRBV11-2 and TRBJ1-2; D not certain. The CDR3 contains 14 residues. Germline V CDR1 and CDR2: SGHAT, FQNNGV. V was trimmed by 5 bases and J by 8 bases, leaving 18 bases between them. CDR3 in amino acids: CASSRSLREVGYTF. The CDR3 DNA follows: TGTGCCAGCAGCCGGAGCCTTCGAGAGGTGGGCTACACCTTC.

In regard to this clonotype: Compared with germline, one end of the junction differs, possibly owing to a read error. The chain recombines TRBV28 with TRBJ1-6, with D possibly being TRBD1 (5 bases). The CDR3 totals 16 residues. Germline CDR1 reads MDHEN; CDR2 reads SYDVKM. CDR3 bases: TGTGCCAGCAGTACCCACACGGGGCAAGTTTTCTTCACCCTCCGCTTT. Protein sequence: CASSTHTGQVFFTLRF.

V gene TRBV29-1 combines with J gene TRBJ2-1; the D gene is possibly TRBD2 (5 bases). Germline V gives CDR1 SQVTM, CDR2 ANQGSEA. The CDR3 is made up of 12 amino acids. The V end was cut by 6 bases, the J end by 16 bases, with 22 bases between. In DNA, the CDR3 is TGCAGCGTCGAGGACTGGCGGAATGGGTACTTCTTC. Translated: CSVEDWRNGYFF.

Turning to this clonotype: Compared with germline, one end of the junction differs, possibly owing to a read error. This chain links TRBV29-1 with TRBJ2-7, with D hard to call. Germline CDR1 is SQVTM and CDR2 is ANQGSEA. The CDR3 is made up of 13 amino acids. In nucleotides, the CDR3 is TGCAGCGTTGAAGGCAGTAGGCCCTACGAGCAATACTTC. Translated, it gives CSVEGSRPYEQYF.

This clonotype has at least ten counts. The genes are TRBV29-1 and TRBJ2-2, with no clear D. The CDR3 covers 12 residues. CDR1 is SQVTM, CDR2 ANQGSEA, per germline. Deletions cut 7 bases from V and 3 bases from J, with 9 bases between. The CDR3 nucleotides read TGCAGCGCACCAGAACACACCGGGGAGCTGTTTTTT. This sequence encodes CSAPEHTGELFF.

For this clonotype: One end of the junction does not line up with germline, which may come from a read error. The rearrangement joins TRBV4-3 to TRBJ2-2, with TRBD2 matching 10 bases. Germline CDR1 reads LGHNA; CDR2 reads YSLEER. The CDR3 has 19 residues. In nucleotides, the CDR3 is TGCGCCAGCAGCGTACTAGCGGGATGGCCTCGTTCGAACATCGGGGAGCTGTTTTTT. Protein sequence: CASSVLAGWPRSNIGELFF.

As for this clonotype: A read error may be the cause here, since a much bigger clone is one base away. The rearrangement joins TRBV6-1 to TRBJ2-3, with 8 bases fitting TRBD2. The CDR3 is made up of 18 amino acids. Germline CDR1 and CDR2: MNHNS and SASEGT. The CDR3 bases are TGTGTCAGCAGTGAACCAGCTAGCGGGCCGTATAGCACAGATACGCAGTATTTT. Protein product: CVSSEPASGPYSTDTQYF.

About this clonotype itself: Its ends do not fully match the called genes, so a read error is possible. The gene calls are TRBV11-2 and TRBJ1-6; D gene uncertain. CDR1 is SGHAT, CDR2 FQNNGV, per germline. CDR3 length equals 13 residues. CDR3 sequence (DNA): TGTGCCACCAGCTTAGATCCTAATTCACCCATCCACTTT. Its translation is CATSLDPNSPIHF. The full variable domain, completed using reference TRBV11-2 and TRBJ1-6, is EAGVAQSPRYKIIEKRQSVAFWCNPISGHATLYWYQQILGQGPKLLIQFQNNGVVDDSQLPKDRFSAERLKGVDSTLKIQPAKLEDSAVYLCATSLDPNSPIHFGNGTRLTVT.

This clonotype was seen just once. Since the CDR3 does not end with the conserved phenylalanine or tryptophan, this likely comes from a read error. The chain joins TRBV6-5 to TRBJ1-6; D unclear. The CDR3 sequence is 15 residues long. Germline V gene sequence: CDR1 MNHEY, CDR2 SVGAGI. CDR3: CASREWSAPLSPLHY. CDR3 DNA sequence: TGTGCCAGCAGGGAATGGAGTGCCCCCCTTTCACCTCTCCACTAT.

About this clonotype itself: The junction departs from the called germline gene at one end, perhaps through a read error. The genes are TRBV11-1 and TRBJ2-2; D may be TRBD2 (6 bases). CDR3 length: 16 amino acids. Germline V gene sequence: CDR1 SGHAT, CDR2 FQDESV (reference sequence). DNA for the CDR3: TGCGCCAGCAGCTTAGTGGGAGGTACGAACACCGGGGAGCCGTTTTTT. Translation: CASSLVGGTNTGEPFF.

About this clonotype: Mismatch with germline at one junction end may stem from a read error. The chain combines TRBV5-6 with TRBJ2-2; possibly TRBD2 for D (5 bases). The germline CDR1 and CDR2 sequences are SGHDT and YYEEEE. This CDR3 region has 15 residues. CDR3: CASSLAPRVTGKLFF. In DNA form, the CDR3 reads TGTGCCAGCAGTCTGGCACCCAGAGTCACCGGGAAGCTGTTCTTT. Variable domain in full (rest from reference TRBV5-6 and TRBJ2-2): DAGVTQSPTHLIKTRGQQVTLRCSPKSGHDTVSWYQQALGQGPQFIFQYYEEEERQRGNFPDRFSGHQFPNYSSELNVNALLLGDSALYLCASSLAPRVTGKLFFGEGSRLTVL.

About this clonotype: At one end, the junction sequence differs from germline, possibly due to a read error. This chain links TRBV11-2 with TRBJ2-2; D not certain. Germline V lookup: CDR1 SGHAT, CDR2 FQNNGV. The CDR3 consists of 13 residues. The CDR3, as DNA: TGTGCCAGCAGTTTAGATAGGGTTGGGGAGCTGTTTTTT. Encoded protein: CASSLDRVGELFF.

This clonotype showed up many times. The CDR3 region is CASSLEAGANYGYTF. DNA of the CDR3: TGTGCCAGCAGCTTAGAGGCAGGAGCTAACTATGGCTACACCTTC. The rearrangement joins TRBV11-2 to TRBJ1-2; D unclear. The V end lost 0 bases, the J end lost 0 bases, and 8 bases lay between the germline ends. CDR3 length equals 15 residues. Germline CDR1 is SGHAT and CDR2 is FQNNGV. Complete variable domain (other parts from reference TRBV11-2 and TRBJ1-2): EAGVAQSPRYKIIEKRQSVAFWCNPISGHATLYWYQQILGQGPKLLIQFQNNGVVDDSQLPKDRFSAERLKGVDSTLKIQPAKLEDSAVYLCASSLEAGANYGYTFGSGTRLTVV.

This rearrangement joins TRBV28 to TRBJ2-7; unclear D gene. The CDR3 is made up of 15 amino acids. The V gene lost 2 bases and the J gene lost 3 bases, with 14 bases spanning the gap. CDR1 MDHEN and CDR2 SYDVKM come from the germline V gene. The CDR3 protein is CASSLNQGIDYEQYF. Here the CDR3 DNA reads TGTGCCAGCAGTTTAAACCAAGGGATCGACTACGAGCAGTACTTC.

The V and J genes are TRBV6-5 and TRBJ1-1; 7 positions match TRBD1. With 7 bases clipped from V and 9 bases from J, the junction kept 11 bases outside the gene matches. The CDR3 length is 13 residues. In germline, CDR1 is MNHEY, CDR2 SVGAGI. The CDR3 DNA sequence: TGTGCCAGCAAACAACAGGGGTTAACTAAAGCTTTCTTT. Protein product: CASKQQGLTKAFF.

This clonotype has ten or more counts. This chain joins TRBV7-8 and TRBJ2-3; the match to TRBD1 covers 10 bases. Germline V gene data show CDR1 as SGHVS and CDR2 as FQNEAQ. The CDR3 is made up of 15 amino acids. Trimming at V came to 4 bases and at J to 3 bases, leaving 4 bases not matched to a gene. In DNA, the CDR3 is TGTGCCAGCAGCTCCCGGACAGGGGGAACAGATACGCAGTATTTT. It codes for CASSSRTGGTDTQYF.

The chain joins TRBV10-3 to TRBJ2-5; D is possibly TRBD2 (5 bases). V lost 0 bases and J lost 14, with 22 bases in between. The CDR3 is made up of 15 amino acids. The germline gives CDR1 ENHRY, CDR2 SYGVKD. The CDR3 coding sequence is TGTGCCATCAGTGAGTCGACTACCAGACAAGAGACCCTATACTTC. Amino acids: CAISESTTRQETLYF.

This rearrangement joins TRBV11-1 to TRBJ2-2; 7 bases align to TRBD2. Germline CDR1 reads SGHAT; CDR2 reads FQDESV (reference sequence). The CDR3 contains 16 residues. DNA of the CDR3: TGTGTTAGCAGCAGGGTTAAGGCGGGAGTGTCCGGGGAGCTGTTTTTT. Its translation is CVSSRVKAGVSGELFF.